Following are 24 T cell receptor beta chains from one sample sequenced in a study of siplizumab effects on memory and regulatory T cells. Profiled with immunoSEQ multiplex PCR; TCRdb holds only in-frame clones, not every one. The repertoire consists of 100,000 or so clones, with 85% to 95% occurring once and the leading ten covering 1% to 1.5%. Sequencing was done on a sample of non-Treg CD4+ T cells sorted from blood. These receptors originate from a human donor in good health.

The J gene is TRBJ1-1, the V gene TRBV11-3; D ambiguous. Germline CDR1 is SGHNT and CDR2 is YENEEA. This CDR3 spans 13 amino acids. Trimming removed 6 bases from V and 1 base from J, with 9 bases in between. This CDR3 reads CASSLMGNTEAFF. The CDR3 coding sequence is TGTGCCAGCAGTTTAATGGGGAACACTGAAGCTTTCTTT.

This clone has a handful of counts. The gene calls are TRBV2 and TRBJ2-7; no firm D call. Trimming cost V 5 bases and J 3 bases, with 17 bases left between them. Germline lookup yields CDR1 SNHLY and CDR2 FYNNEI. The CDR3 contains 15 residues. CDR3 residues: CASSWVSIGSYEQYF. In DNA, the CDR3 is TGTGCCAGCAGTTGGGTTTCTATTGGAAGCTACGAGCAGTACTTC.

The chain couples TRBV18 to TRBJ1-1; 10 bases fit TRBD1. The CDR3 has 14 residues. Trimming removed 4 bases from V and 3 bases from J; junction bases left unmatched: 2. CDR1 KGHSH and CDR2 LQKENI come from the germline V gene. DNA of the CDR3: TGTGCCAGCTCACTAGGACAGGGGGACACTGAAGCTTTCTTT. Protein product: CASSLGQGDTEAFF.

This clone has only one observation. This sequence joins TRBV9 and TRBJ2-2, with TRBD2 matching over 8 bases. The CDR3 totals 16 residues. The V segment lost 6 bases and the J segment 8 bases; nucleotides outside the gene matches: 15. Germline V gene data show CDR1 as SGDLS and CDR2 as YYNGEE. The CDR3 DNA is TGTGCCAGCATAGAAGCGGGAGAAAATCAAAAAGGGGAGCTGTTTTTT. Translation gives CASIEAGENQKGELFF.

The chain carries TRBV2 and TRBJ1-5, with D perhaps matching TRBD1 (5 bases). The CDR3 length is 15 residues. Trimming cost V 6 bases and J 3 bases, with 15 bases left between them. Per the germline V gene, CDR1 is SNHLY and CDR2 is FYNNEI. CDR3 sequence: CASRGRGPFNQPQHF. Here the CDR3 DNA reads TGTGCCAGCAGGGGCCGGGGCCCATTCAATCAGCCCCAGCATTTT.

The chain uses TRBV19 and TRBJ2-7, with 9 bases aligning to TRBD2. V dropped 4 bases and J dropped 0; count of bases not matched to a gene: 7. CDR3 length: 16 residues. Looked up from germline, CDR1 is LNHDA and CDR2 is SQIVND (reference sequence). CDR3 coding DNA: TGTGCCAGTAGTACCGGGACTAGCCTCTACTCCTACGAGCAGTACTTC. It is translated as CASSTGTSLYSYEQYF.

The chain combines TRBV19 with TRBJ2-7; perhaps D is TRBD1 or TRBD2 (5 bases each). The CDR3 runs 17 residues. V lost 5 bases, J lost 3 bases, and 23 bases lay in between. From germline, CDR1 is LNHDA and CDR2 SQIVND (reference sequence). The CDR3 loop is CASSPHPGTPYYYEQYF. The CDR3 nucleotides are TGTGCCAGTAGTCCGCATCCCGGGACGCCTTACTACTACGAGCAGTACTTC.

This clone showed up just once. The gene calls are TRBV2 and TRBJ2-7, with a weak D call TRBD1 (6 bases). Trimming removed 1 base from V and 3 bases from J, with 10 bases in between. CDR1 is SNHLY, CDR2 FYNNEI, per germline. The CDR3 contains 14 residues. The CDR3 DNA reads as TGTGCCAGCAGTGAAGGGGGCAGGGGCTACGAGCAGTACTTC. This codes for CASSEGGRGYEQYF.

This clone was picked up one time. The chain uses TRBV5-6 and TRBJ1-3, with D tentatively TRBD1 (6 bases). Germline CDR1 SGHDT, CDR2 YYEEEE. The V and J ends lost 6 bases and 7 bases respectively, with 20 bases between them. CDR3 length: 15 residues. CDR3 in amino acids: CASIRRGVDSNTIYF. CDR3 DNA sequence: TGTGCCAGCATCCGGAGGGGGGTAGATAGCAACACCATATATTTT.

This sequence joins TRBV29-1 and TRBJ2-4; the D call may be TRBD1 or TRBD2 (5 bases each). The CDR3 runs 15 residues. Per the germline V gene, CDR1 is SQVTM and CDR2 is ANQGSEA. Deletions cut 4 bases from V and 4 bases from J, with 17 bases between. In DNA, the CDR3 is TGCAGCGTTGGCCAGTTGGGGGTGACGAAAAACATTCAGTACTTC. Translation: CSVGQLGVTKNIQYF. Drawing the rest from reference TRBV29-1 and TRBJ2-4, the complete variable domain is SAVISQKPSRDICQRGTSLTIQCQVDSQVTMMFWYRQQPGQSLTLIATANQGSEATYESGFVIDKFPISRPNLTFSTLTVSNMSPEDSSIYLCSVGQLGVTKNIQYFGAGTRLSVL.

V usage is TRBV30 and J usage is TRBJ2-7; 12 bases fit TRBD2. Germline V gives CDR1 GTSNPN, CDR2 SVGIG (reference sequence). Unmatched junction bases numbered 4, after V lost 5 bases and J lost 5 bases. The CDR3 sequence is 13 residues long. The CDR3 protein is CAWRLAGVNEQYF. Here the CDR3 DNA reads TGTGCCTGGCGACTAGCGGGAGTCAACGAGCAGTACTTC. Looking up the rest from reference TRBV30 and TRBJ2-7 gives the full variable domain: SQTIHQWPATLVQPVGSPLSLECTVEGTSNPNLYWYRQAAGRGLQLLFYSVGIGQISSEVPQNLSASRPQDRQFILSSKKLLLSDSGFYLCAWRLAGVNEQYFGPGTRLTVT.

CDR3 residues: CASSLDAETQYF. In nucleotides, the CDR3 is TGCGCCAGCAGCTTGGACGCCGAGACCCAGTACTTC. This sequence joins TRBV5-1 and TRBJ2-5; D remains ambiguous. Trimming cost V 0 bases and J 5 bases, with 5 bases left between them. This CDR3 has 12 amino acids. Germline V gene lookup returns CDR1 SGHRS and CDR2 YFSETQ.

J is TRBJ2-1 and V is TRBV10-3; D could derive from TRBD1 or TRBD2 (7 bases each). V lost 9 bases and J 6 bases, leaving 24 bases between the germline ends. Germline V lookup: CDR1 ENHRY, CDR2 SYGVKD. This CDR3 has 16 residues. The CDR3 region has the DNA TGTGCCATTTCGACCGGGGGGCGGACAGGAAGCAATGAGCAGTTCTTC. It codes for CAISTGGRTGSNEQFF.

V is TRBV15 and J is TRBJ2-5; D not certain. Germline CDR1 reads LNHNV; CDR2 reads YYDKDF (reference sequence). The CDR3 is 16 residues long. Between the trimmed V and J ends, which lost 0 bases and 1 base, there was a span of 12 bases. CDR3 region: CATSRDLLYSQETQYF. The CDR3 DNA reads TGTGCCACCAGCAGAGATCTCCTTTACAGCCAAGAGACCCAGTACTTC.

The sample holds one count of this clone. The CDR3 reads CSAGGTDEQYF. The CDR3 nucleotides read TGCAGTGCGGGAGGGACGGACGAGCAGTACTTC. The V gene is TRBV20-1, the J gene TRBJ2-7; 7 bases align to TRBD2. V was clipped by 6 bases and J by 5 bases; unmatched bases: 4. This CDR3 is 11 amino acids long. Germline assignment: CDR1 DFQATT and CDR2 SNEGSKA (reference sequence).

In this sample, this clone turned up once. The chain recombines TRBV30 with TRBJ2-7; unclear D gene. Trimming took 4 bases from V and 3 from J, leaving 13 bases between them. Germline V gene lookup returns CDR1 GTSNPN and CDR2 SVGIG (reference sequence). The CDR3 covers 13 residues. CDR3 loop: CAWNLEHRYEQYF. DNA of the CDR3: TGTGCCTGGAATCTCGAACACCGCTACGAGCAGTACTTC.

The chain carries TRBV7-9 and TRBJ2-3; D may be TRBD1 (6 bases). The germline V and J ends were trimmed by 5 bases and 1 base, with 13 bases remaining between them. CDR3 size: 15 residues. The V gene's germline CDR1 is SEHNR and CDR2 FQNEAQ (reference sequence). CDR3 residues: CASSPGAGGTDTQYF. As DNA, the CDR3 is TGTGCCAGCAGCCCCGGGGCAGGGGGCACAGATACGCAGTATTTT.

J is TRBJ2-2 and V is TRBV6-6, with 9 bases aligning to TRBD1. This CDR3 spans 15 amino acids. J was trimmed by 7 bases and V by 7 bases; bases with no gene match: 10. Germline lookup yields CDR1 MNHNY and CDR2 SVGAGI (reference sequence). This CDR3 is CASKRGQGVGGELFF. In DNA form, the CDR3 reads TGTGCCAGCAAAAGGGGACAGGGCGTCGGCGGGGAGCTGTTTTTT.

The chain is built from TRBV7-9 and TRBJ2-5; D is possibly TRBD1 or TRBD2 (5 bases each). V lost 1 base, J lost 4 bases, and 16 bases lay in between. Looked up from germline, CDR1 is SEHNR and CDR2 is FQNEAQ (reference sequence). The CDR3 is 16 residues long. The CDR3 loop is CASSLVNGALGETQYF. The CDR3 DNA sequence: TGTGCCAGCAGCTTAGTCAACGGGGCGCTGGGAGAGACCCAGTACTTC. Complete variable domain (other parts from reference TRBV7-9 and TRBJ2-5): DTGVSQNPRHKITKRGQNVTFRCDPISEHNRLYWYRQTLGQGPEFLTYFQNEAQLEKSRLLSDRFSAERPKGSFSTLEIQRTEQGDSAMYLCASSLVNGALGETQYFGPGTRLLVL.

The V gene is TRBV27, the J gene TRBJ2-2, with 10 bases aligning to TRBD1. Per the germline V gene, CDR1 is MNHEY and CDR2 is SMNVEV (reference sequence). With V trimmed by 8 bases and J by 4 bases, 4 bases remained unmatched. CDR3 size: 14 residues. CDR3 sequence (DNA): TGTGCCAGCCGGACAGGGGGACGCACCGGGGAGCTGTTTTTT. Encoded protein: CASRTGGRTGELFF.

V gene TRBV9 combines with J gene TRBJ2-2, with D possibly being TRBD1 or TRBD2 (6 bases each). Trimming took 2 bases from V and 1 from J, leaving 15 bases between them. The CDR3 sequence is 17 residues long. Germline V gene sequence: CDR1 SGDLS, CDR2 YYNGEE. The CDR3 region is CASSVNPGARNTGELFF. In DNA form, the CDR3 reads TGTGCCAGCAGCGTTAATCCGGGGGCGCGGAACACCGGGGAGCTGTTTTTT.

The chain carries TRBV4-1 and TRBJ1-3; D is undetermined. Germline CDR1 reads MGHRA; CDR2 reads YSYEKL. CDR3 size: 16 residues. The germline V and J ends were trimmed by 0 bases and 0 bases, with 9 bases remaining between them. The CDR3: CASSQDPGISGNTIYF. As DNA, the CDR3 is TGCGCCAGCAGCCAAGATCCGGGAATCTCTGGAAACACCATATATTTT.

The chain links TRBV18 to TRBJ2-6; TRBD1 might be the D (5 bases). V lost 5 bases to trimming and J lost 0 bases, with 11 bases between them. The length of the CDR3 is 16 residues. The germline V gene has CDR1 KGHSH and CDR2 LQKENI. The CDR3 sequence is CASSAYQGSGANVLTF. CDR3 nucleotides: TGTGCCAGCTCAGCCTACCAGGGCTCTGGGGCCAACGTCCTGACTTTC.

This chain links TRBV27 with TRBJ1-1, with D tentatively TRBD1 (6 bases). The germline V gene encodes CDR1 MNHEY and CDR2 SMNVEV (reference sequence). This CDR3 has 17 residues. V gave up 2 bases and J gave up 0 bases, with 16 bases separating them. This chain's CDR3 is CASSLMGGGGMNTEAFF. The CDR3 bases are TGTGCCAGCAGTTTAATGGGCGGGGGGGGCATGAACACTGAAGCTTTCTTT.